Sequencing of this T cell receptor (beta chain) was carried out in a study of molecular identifiers for immune sequencing clone quantification. The CDR3 totals 18 residues. Per germline, CDR1 MNHEY and CDR2 SMNVEV (reference sequence). V lost 6 bases to trimming and J lost 3 bases; unmatched junction nucleotides: 17. Comments on this clonotype: The antigen remains unidentified.

When naive CD8 T cells were sorted, they were gated as CD8+CD4-CCR7+CD45RA+. Bulk libraries came from a prior protocol with listed TCR primers. TCRdb analysed the PCR reads with MiXCR anew, one entry per CDR3 protein. The sample includes around 460,000 distinct CDR3 sequences, 25% of them seen just once. Broader study findings: For effector cells, clones above 20 RNA copies held over 99% of molecules; for naive cells, under 1%.

The chain carries TRBV27 and TRBJ1-1; 9 bases are shared with TRBD1. Sequencing was done on a sample of naive CD8+ T cells from blood, with Jurkat cell RNA spiked in. Subset noted: FACS-sorted CD8+CD4-CCR7+CD45RA+ naive T cells. The origin of this receptor is a human donor in good health. Some libraries in this study had Jurkat cell RNA spiked in. The chain's CDR3 is CASSTGGQGFFKYTEAFF. Here the CDR3 DNA reads TGTGCCAGCAGCACCGGGGGACAGGGTTTCTTCAAGTACACTGAAGCTTTCTTT.